Presented here are 4 T cell receptor beta chains from one specimen sequenced in a study of shared clonotypes between healthy human individuals. Sequenced by immunoSEQ multiplex PCR; TCRdb stores in-frame clones only, minus some. The repertoire holds 950,000 to 1,100,000 clones, with more than 65% as singletons. Sequencing used memory CD4+ T cells sorted from blood. Subset denoted: CD45RA-negative fraction. The receptors stem from a man between 18 and 29 years old in good health.

The rearrangement uses TRBV5-5 and TRBJ1-4, with no clear D. V was trimmed by 1 base and J by 5 bases, leaving 9 bases between them. The V gene's germline CDR1 is SGHKS and CDR2 YYEKEE (reference sequence). The CDR3 spans 14 residues. CDR3 coding DNA: TGTGCCAGCAGCTTGTCGGTCCAGAATGAAAAACTGTTTTTT. As protein: CASSLSVQNEKLFF.

V is TRBV25-1 and J is TRBJ2-6; the match to TRBD1 covers 7 bases. CDR1 is MGHDK, CDR2 SYGVNS, per germline. Trimming at V came to 5 bases and at J to 1 base, leaving 8 bases not matched to a gene. This CDR3 is built from 17 residues. CDR3 protein: CASSIRQGLSGANVLTF. CDR3 in DNA: TGTGCCAGCAGTATAAGACAGGGTCTGTCTGGGGCCAACGTCCTGACTTTC. The variable domain in full, with the rest retrieved from reference TRBV25-1 and TRBJ2-6, is EADIYQTPRYLVIGTGKKITLECSQTMGHDKMYWYQQDPGMELHLIHYSYGVNSTEKGDLSSESTVSRIRTEHFPLTLESARPSHTSQYLCASSIRQGLSGANVLTFGAGSRLTVL.

This clone appeared a single time. The chain employs TRBV10-1 and TRBJ1-1, with unresolved D. CDR1 and CDR2 (germline): WNHNN, SYGVQD (reference sequence). Trimming pared 3 bases from V and 4 bases from J, leaving 9 bases between. This CDR3 has 13 residues. Written as DNA, the CDR3 is TGCGCCAGCAGTGATTCTGAGCTCACTGAAGCTTTCTTT. Translation: CASSDSELTEAFF.

This clone was detected a few times. The V gene is TRBV6-6, the J gene TRBJ2-1, with D unresolved. V was pared by 10 bases and J by 7 bases, with 14 bases between. The CDR3 loop spans 12 amino acids. Per the germline V gene, CDR1 is MNHNY and CDR2 is SVGAGI (reference sequence). The CDR3 is CATGTNKNEQFF. The CDR3 nucleotides are TGTGCCACCGGAACGAATAAGAATGAGCAGTTCTTC.